This TCR beta chain appears in the sequencing data of a study of chemoradiotherapy in HPV16-positive cancers (dated by TCRdb to the early 2020s). Study-wide context: Candidate HPV-specific T-cell clones and common TCR motifs were defined by functional T-cell assays performed on cells from a couple of HPV16-positive patients. TCR repertoires from around 80 patients with HPV-related cancers were then used to track the candidate HPV-specific TCRs and motifs. Whether T-cell immunity against the HPV oncoproteins E6 and E7 changes during chemoradiotherapy and whether survival is affected by this immunity were examined in the study.

Repertoires were sampled repeatedly over the course of chemoradiotherapy so that clonal expansion in the tumor microenvironment could be followed. The CDR3 contains 15 residues, cysteine and phenylalanine counted. Here the CDR3 DNA is all that survives: 45 bases in frame from base 1. The germline V gene provides CDR1 MNHEY and CDR2 SVGAGI. After removal of 2 bases from V and 5 bases from J, the junction retains 4 bases not matched to a gene. Libraries were built with the immunoSEQ multiplex PCR assay. The source is immuneACCESS, and TCRdb retained only in-frame sequences with V and J called. Part of the clones is not carried over; for the studies checked, unresolved V genes explain less than half of this, and the remainder is unexplained. The table for this sample lists 5,000 to 5,500 clones; 78% of them were counted only once. Clones ranked in the top ten supply about 20% of the sample. Results and caveats for the whole study, not just this receptor: In HPV16-positive patients, expansion of HPV-responsive T cells during chemoradiotherapy was found to be associated with improved recurrence-free survival. The survival association was reported for HPV16-positive patients, and the functional definition of HPV-specific T cells was derived from only a couple of HPV16-positive patients. Expansion of candidate HPV-specific clones and E7-related TCR motifs was observed in the tumor microenvironment during treatment, whereas no such expansion was observed for non-HPV-specific T cells.

Note on this clone: The antigen it recognizes is unknown. Base quality data are lacking; no much larger clone is found one base away.

This clonotype was obtained from a human donor with HPV-associated anogenital cancer. The sample here was taken from a patient who underwent chemoradiotherapy. The chain employs TRBV6-5 and TRBJ2-7, with 12 central nucleotides matching TRBD2. The base sequence is TGTGCCAGCAGTTACCGGACTAGCGGGACGGACGAGCAGTACTTC. This translates into CASSYRTSGTDEQYF.